This note documents a single TCR beta chain sequence. The antigen remains unidentified. The second PCR ran about 6 to 11 cycles with a sample-barcoded 5' primer and J-beta primers. TCRdb called the 5' RACE reads again in MiXCR, with one record for every CDR3 protein. This table holds 710,000 or so distinct CDR3 sequences, about a fifth found once. These data originate in a study of blood T cells in healthy people across ages. Background on the study: Per every two T cells, about one barcoded beta molecule was captured by template switching. Whole-study results and caveats: Researchers said unsorted PBMCs prevented a conclusive naive versus antigen-experienced comparison. Greater diversity and more naive CD4+ cells were seen in long-lived donors than in aged donors.

Each donor had around 9.8 milliliters of peripheral blood drawn. V was cut by 6 bases and J by 3 bases, with 9 bases left in between. The CDR3 contains 12 residues. Germline values: CDR1 SNHLY, CDR2 FYNNEI. The clonotype originates from a man in his sixties or seventies in good health. This chain joins TRBV2 and TRBJ2-7; D call uncertain. Sequenced input: blood. The CDR3 loop reads CASSIEYYEQYV. CDR3 sequence (DNA): TGTGCCAGCAGCATAGAATACTACGAGCAGTACGTC.